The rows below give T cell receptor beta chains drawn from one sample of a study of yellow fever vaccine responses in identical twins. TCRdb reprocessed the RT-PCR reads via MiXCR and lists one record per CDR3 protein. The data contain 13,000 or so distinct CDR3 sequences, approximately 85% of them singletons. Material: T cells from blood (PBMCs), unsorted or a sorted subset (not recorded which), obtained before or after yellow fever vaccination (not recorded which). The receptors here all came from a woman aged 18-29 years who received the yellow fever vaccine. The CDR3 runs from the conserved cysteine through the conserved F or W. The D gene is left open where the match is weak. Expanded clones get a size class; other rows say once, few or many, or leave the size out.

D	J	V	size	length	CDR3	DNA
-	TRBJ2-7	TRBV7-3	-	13	CASSLYLGYEQYF	TGTGCCAGCAGCTTATATTTGGGCTACGAGCAGTACTTC
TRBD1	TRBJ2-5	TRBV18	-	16	CASSPGTGTLQETQYF	TGTGCCAGCTCACCAGGGACAGGGACCCTCCAAGAGACCCAGTACTTC
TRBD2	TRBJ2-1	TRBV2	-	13	CASKTSGDNEQFF	TGTGCCAGCAAGACTAGCGGGGACAATGAGCAGTTCTTC
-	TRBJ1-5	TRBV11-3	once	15	CASSLYGQVYQPQHF	TGTGCCAGCAGCTTATATGGGCAGGTCTATCAGCCCCAGCATTTT
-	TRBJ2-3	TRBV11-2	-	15	CASSLSGTTGDTQYF	TGTGCCAGCAGCTTATCCGGGACCACCGGAGATACGCAGTATTTT
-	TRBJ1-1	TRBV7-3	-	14	CASSLGKTNTEAFF	TGTGCCAGCAGCTTGGGAAAAACGAACACTGAAGCTTTCTTT
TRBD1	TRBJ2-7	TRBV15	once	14	CATSRAGTGDEQYF	TGTGCCACCAGCAGAGCCGGGACAGGGGACGAGCAGTACTTC
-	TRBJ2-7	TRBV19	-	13	CASSLHFSYEQYF	TGTGCCAGTAGTCTCCACTTCTCCTACGAGCAGTACTTC
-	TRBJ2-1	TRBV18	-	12	CASSPGSHEQSF	TGTGCCAGCTCACCGGGAAGTCATGAGCAGTCCTTC
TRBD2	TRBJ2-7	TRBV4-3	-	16	CASSQVGGSLIYEQYF	TGCGCCAGCAGCCAAGTAGGCGGGAGCCTCATTTACGAGCAGTACTTC
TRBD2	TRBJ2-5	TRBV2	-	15	CASSSEASGQETQYF	TGTGCCAGCAGTTCCGAGGCTAGCGGACAAGAGACCCAGTACTTC
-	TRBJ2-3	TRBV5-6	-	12	CASNTLGDTQYF	TGTGCCAGCAACACCCTTGGCGATACGCAGTATTTT
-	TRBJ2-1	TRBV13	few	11	CASSLGNEQFF	TGTGCCAGCAGCTTAGGCAATGAGCAGTTCTTC
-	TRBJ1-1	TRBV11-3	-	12	CASSLQRGKAFF	TGTGCCAGCAGCCTACAACGCGGGAAAGCTTTCTTT
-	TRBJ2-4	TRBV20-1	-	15	CSAVPPPLAKNIQYF	TGCAGTGCAGTTCCCCCTCCTCTAGCCAAAAACATTCAGTACTTC
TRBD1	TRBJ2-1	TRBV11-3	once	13	CASSLIGGYEQFF	TGTGCCAGCAGCTTAATAGGGGGCTATGAGCAGTTCTTC
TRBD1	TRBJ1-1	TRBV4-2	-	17	CASSQTLQGALGTEAFF	TGTGCCAGCAGCCAAACCTTACAGGGGGCCTTGGGCACGGAAGCTTTCTTT
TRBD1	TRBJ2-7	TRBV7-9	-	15	CASSQPGQASSEQYF	TGTGCCAGCAGCCAACCGGGACAGGCGTCTAGTGAGCAGTACTTC